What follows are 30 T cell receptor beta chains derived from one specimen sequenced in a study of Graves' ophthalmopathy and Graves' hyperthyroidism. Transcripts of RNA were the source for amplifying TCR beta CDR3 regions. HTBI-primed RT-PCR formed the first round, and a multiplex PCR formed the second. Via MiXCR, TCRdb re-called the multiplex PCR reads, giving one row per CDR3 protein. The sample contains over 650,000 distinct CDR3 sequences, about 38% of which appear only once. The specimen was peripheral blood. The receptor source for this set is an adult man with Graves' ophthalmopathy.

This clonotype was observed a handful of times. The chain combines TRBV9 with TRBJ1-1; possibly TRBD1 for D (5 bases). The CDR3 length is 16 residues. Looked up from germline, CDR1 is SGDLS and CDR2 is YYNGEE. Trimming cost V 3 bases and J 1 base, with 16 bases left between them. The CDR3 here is CASSGGGAGTNTEAFF. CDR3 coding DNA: TGTGCCAGCAGCGGGGGAGGGGCAGGGACGAACACTGAAGCTTTCTTT.

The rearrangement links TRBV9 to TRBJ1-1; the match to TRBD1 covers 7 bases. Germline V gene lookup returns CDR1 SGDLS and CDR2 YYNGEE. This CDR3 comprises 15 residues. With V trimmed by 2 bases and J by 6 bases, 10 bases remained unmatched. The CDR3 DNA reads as TGTGCCAGCAGCGTGACAGGGAGAGTGGGAGCTGAAGCTTTCTTT. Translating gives CASSVTGRVGAEAFF.

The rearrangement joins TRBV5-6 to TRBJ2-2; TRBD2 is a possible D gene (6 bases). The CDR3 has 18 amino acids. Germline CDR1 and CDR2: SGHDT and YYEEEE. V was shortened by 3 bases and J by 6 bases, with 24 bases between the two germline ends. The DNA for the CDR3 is TGTGCCAGCAGCTCCTCCCTCTCCGACGGAGGGATCGCCGGGGAGCTGTTTTTT. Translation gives CASSSSLSDGGIAGELFF.

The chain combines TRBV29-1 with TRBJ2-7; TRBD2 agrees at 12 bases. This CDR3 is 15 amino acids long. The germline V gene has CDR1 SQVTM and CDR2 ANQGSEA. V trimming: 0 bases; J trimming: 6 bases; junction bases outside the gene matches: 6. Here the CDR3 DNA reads TGCAGCGTTGAAGATCAGACTAGCGGGAGAAGCGAGCAGTACTTC. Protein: CSVEDQTSGRSEQYF.

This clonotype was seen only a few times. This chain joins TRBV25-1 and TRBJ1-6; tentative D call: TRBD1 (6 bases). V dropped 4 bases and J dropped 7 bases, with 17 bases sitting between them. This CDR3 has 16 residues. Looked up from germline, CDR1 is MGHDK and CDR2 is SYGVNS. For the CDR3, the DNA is TGTGCCAGCAGTGCAGCGGGGACACTGGCAAATTCACCCCTCCACTTT. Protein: CASSAAGTLANSPLHF.

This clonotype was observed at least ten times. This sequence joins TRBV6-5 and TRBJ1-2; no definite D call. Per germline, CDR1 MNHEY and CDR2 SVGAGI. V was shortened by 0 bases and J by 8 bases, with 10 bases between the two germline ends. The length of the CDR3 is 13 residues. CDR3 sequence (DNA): TGTGCCAGCAGTTACTCAATCGGACTCGGCTACACCTTC. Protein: CASSYSIGLGYTF.

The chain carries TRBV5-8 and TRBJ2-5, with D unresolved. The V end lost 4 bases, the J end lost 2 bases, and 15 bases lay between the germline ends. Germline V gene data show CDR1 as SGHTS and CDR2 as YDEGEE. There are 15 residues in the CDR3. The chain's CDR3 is CASSKTGRIQETQYF. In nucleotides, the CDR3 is TGTGCCAGCAGCAAAACCGGACGGATACAAGAGACCCAGTACTTC.

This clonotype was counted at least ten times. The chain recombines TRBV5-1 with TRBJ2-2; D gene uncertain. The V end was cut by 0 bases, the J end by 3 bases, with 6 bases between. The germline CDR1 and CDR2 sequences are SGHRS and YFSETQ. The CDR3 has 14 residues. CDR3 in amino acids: CASSLGLYTGELFF. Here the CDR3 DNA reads TGCGCCAGCAGCTTGGGACTTTACACCGGGGAGCTGTTTTTT.

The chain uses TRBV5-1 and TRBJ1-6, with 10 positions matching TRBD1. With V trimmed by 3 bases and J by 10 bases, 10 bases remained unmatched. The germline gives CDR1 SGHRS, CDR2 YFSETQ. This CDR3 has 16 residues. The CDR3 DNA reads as TGCGCCAGCAGCTCCTGGACAGGGGGGGCGAGGTCACCCCTCCACTTT. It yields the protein CASSSWTGGARSPLHF.

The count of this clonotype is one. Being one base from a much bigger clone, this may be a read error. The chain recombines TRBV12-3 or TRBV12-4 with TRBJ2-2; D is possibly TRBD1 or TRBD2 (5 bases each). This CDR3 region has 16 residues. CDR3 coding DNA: TGTGCCAGCAGTTCTTCCGGGACGGAGAACACCGGGGAGCTGGTTTTT. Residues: CASSSSGTENTGELVF.

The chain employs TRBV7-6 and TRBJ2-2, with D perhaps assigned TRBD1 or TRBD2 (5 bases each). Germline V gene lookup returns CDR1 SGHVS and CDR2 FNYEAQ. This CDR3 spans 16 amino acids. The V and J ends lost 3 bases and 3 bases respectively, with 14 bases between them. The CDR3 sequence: CASSLGEGRYTGELFF. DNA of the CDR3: TGTGCCAGCAGCTTGGGTGAGGGGCGTTACACCGGGGAGCTGTTTTTT. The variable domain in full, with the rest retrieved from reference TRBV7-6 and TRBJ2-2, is GAGVSQSPRYKVTKRGQDVALRCDPISGHVSLYWYRQALGQGPEFLTYFNYEAQQDKSGLPNDRFSAERPEGSISTLTIQRTEQRDSAMYRCASSLGEGRYTGELFFGEGSRLTVL.

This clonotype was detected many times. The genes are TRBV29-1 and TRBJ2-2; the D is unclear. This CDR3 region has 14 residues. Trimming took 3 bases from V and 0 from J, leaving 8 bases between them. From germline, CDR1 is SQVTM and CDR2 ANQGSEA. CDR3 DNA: TGCAGCGTTGAGCTCGGGCCGAACACCGGGGAGCTGTTTTTT. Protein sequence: CSVELGPNTGELFF.

This CDR3 is CASQRQGDQPQHF. The CDR3 nucleotides are TGTGCCAGCCAACGACAGGGAGATCAGCCCCAGCATTTT. The rearrangement joins TRBV9 to TRBJ1-5; 7 nucleotides match TRBD1. The CDR3 totals 13 residues. CDR1 and CDR2 from the germline V gene are SGDLS and YYNGEE. J gave up 5 bases and V 7 bases, and 6 bases lay outside the gene matches.

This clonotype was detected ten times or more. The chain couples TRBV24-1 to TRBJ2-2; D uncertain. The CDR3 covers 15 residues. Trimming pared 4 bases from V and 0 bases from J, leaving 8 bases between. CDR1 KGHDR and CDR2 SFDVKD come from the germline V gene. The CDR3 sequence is CATSDFQTNTGELFF. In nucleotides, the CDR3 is TGTGCCACCAGTGACTTTCAGACGAACACCGGGGAGCTGTTTTTT.

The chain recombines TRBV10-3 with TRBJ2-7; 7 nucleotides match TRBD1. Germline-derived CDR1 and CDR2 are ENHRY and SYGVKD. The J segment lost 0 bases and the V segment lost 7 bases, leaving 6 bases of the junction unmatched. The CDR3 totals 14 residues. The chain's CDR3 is CAITQGQDSYEQYF. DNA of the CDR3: TGTGCCATCACACAGGGGCAGGACTCCTACGAGCAGTACTTC.

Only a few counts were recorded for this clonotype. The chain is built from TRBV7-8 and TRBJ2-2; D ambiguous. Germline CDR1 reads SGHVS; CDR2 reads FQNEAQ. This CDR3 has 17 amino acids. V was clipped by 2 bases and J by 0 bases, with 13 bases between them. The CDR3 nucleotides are TGTGCCAGCAGCTTAAACTTTCGACTGACGAACACCGGGGAGCTGTTTTTT. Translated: CASSLNFRLTNTGELFF.

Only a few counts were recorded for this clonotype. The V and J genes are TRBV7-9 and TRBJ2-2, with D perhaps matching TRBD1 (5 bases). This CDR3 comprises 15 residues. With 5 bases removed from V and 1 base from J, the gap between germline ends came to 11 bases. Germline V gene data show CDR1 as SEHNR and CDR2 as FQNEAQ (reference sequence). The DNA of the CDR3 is TGTGCCAGCAGCCATATCACAGGGAACACCGGGGAGCTGTTTTTT. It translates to CASSHITGNTGELFF. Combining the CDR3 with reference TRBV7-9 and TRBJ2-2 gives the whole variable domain DTGVSQNPRHKITKRGQNVTFRCDPISEHNRLYWYRQTLGQGPEFLTYFQNEAQLEKSRLLSDRFSAERPKGSFSTLEIQRTEQGDSAMYLCASSHITGNTGELFFGEGSRLTVL.

In nucleotides, the CDR3 is TGTGCCAGCAGTATCCCGACAGGCCCCCAAGAGACCCAGTACTTC. This gives the protein CASSIPTGPQETQYF. The chain joins TRBV12-3 or TRBV12-4 to TRBJ2-5; TRBD1 is a possible D gene (6 bases). The CDR3 consists of 15 residues. V gave up 5 bases and J gave up 1 base, with 14 bases separating them.

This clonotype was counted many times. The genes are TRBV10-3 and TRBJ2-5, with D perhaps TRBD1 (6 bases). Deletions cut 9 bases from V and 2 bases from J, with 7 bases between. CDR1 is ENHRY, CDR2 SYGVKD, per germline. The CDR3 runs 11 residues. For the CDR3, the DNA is TGTGCCATAGGACAGCAAGAGACCCAGTACTTC. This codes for CAIGQQETQYF.

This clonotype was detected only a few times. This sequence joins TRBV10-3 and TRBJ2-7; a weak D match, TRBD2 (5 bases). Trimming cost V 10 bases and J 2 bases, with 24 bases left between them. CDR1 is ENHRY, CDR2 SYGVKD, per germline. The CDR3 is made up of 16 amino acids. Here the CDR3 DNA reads TGTGCCAGCACCTGGAACGGGGTCGATGGGACCTACGAGCAGTACTTC. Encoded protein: CASTWNGVDGTYEQYF.

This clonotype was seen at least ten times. For the CDR3, the DNA is TGTGCCAGTAGTAACCAGGGCTATGGCTACACCTTC. Encoded protein: CASSNQGYGYTF. The V gene is TRBV19, the J gene TRBJ1-2; D is perhaps TRBD1 (5 bases). The CDR3 length is 12 residues. The germline V and J ends were trimmed by 4 bases and 4 bases, with 7 bases remaining between them. Germline values: CDR1 LNHDA, CDR2 SQIVND (reference sequence).

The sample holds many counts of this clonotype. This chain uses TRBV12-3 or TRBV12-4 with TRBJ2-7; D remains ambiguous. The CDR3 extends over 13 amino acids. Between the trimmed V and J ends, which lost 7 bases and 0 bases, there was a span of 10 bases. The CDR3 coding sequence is TGTGCCAGCACCCGGACGGACTCCTACGAGCAGTACTTC. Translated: CASTRTDSYEQYF.

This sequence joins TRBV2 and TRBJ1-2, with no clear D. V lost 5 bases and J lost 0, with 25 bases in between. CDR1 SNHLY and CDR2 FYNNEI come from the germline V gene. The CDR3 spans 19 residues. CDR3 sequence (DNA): TGTGCCAGCAGTTACAGTGGGAGACCCGTCGCCCAGTCTAACTATGGCTACACCTTC. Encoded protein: CASSYSGRPVAQSNYGYTF.

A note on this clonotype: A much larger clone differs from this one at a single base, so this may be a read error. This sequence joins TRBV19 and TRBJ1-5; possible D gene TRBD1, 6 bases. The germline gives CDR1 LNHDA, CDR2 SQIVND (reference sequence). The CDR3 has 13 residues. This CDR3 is CASSGGAFQRQHF. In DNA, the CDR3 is TGTGCCAGTAGTGGGGGGGCGTTTCAGCGCCAGCATTTT.

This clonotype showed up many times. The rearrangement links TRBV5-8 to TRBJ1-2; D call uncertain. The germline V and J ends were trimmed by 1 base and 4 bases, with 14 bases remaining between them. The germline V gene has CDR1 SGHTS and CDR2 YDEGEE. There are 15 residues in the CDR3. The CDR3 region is CASSLFRQSVYGYTF. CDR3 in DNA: TGTGCCAGCAGCTTGTTTCGCCAGTCGGTCTATGGCTACACCTTC.

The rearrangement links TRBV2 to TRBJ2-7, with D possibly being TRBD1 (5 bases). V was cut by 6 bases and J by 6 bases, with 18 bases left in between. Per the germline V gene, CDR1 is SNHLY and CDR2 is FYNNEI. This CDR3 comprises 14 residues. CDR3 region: CASSGMAGFVEQYF. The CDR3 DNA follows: TGTGCCAGCAGCGGAATGGCAGGGTTCGTCGAGCAGTACTTC.

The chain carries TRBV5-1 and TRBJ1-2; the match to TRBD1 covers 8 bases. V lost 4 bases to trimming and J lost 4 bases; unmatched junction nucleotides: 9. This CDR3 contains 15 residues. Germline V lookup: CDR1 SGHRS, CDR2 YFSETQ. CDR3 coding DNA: TGCGCCAGCAGCACAACCCAGGGGGCCGGCTATGGCTACACCTTC. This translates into CASSTTQGAGYGYTF.

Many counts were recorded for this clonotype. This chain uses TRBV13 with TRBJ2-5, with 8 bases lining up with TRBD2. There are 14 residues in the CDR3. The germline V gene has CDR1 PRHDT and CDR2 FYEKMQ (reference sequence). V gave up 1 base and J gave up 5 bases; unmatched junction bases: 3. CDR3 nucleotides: TGTGCCAGCAGCTTAGCGGGGGGGCCTGAGACCCAGTACTTC. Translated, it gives CASSLAGGPETQYF.

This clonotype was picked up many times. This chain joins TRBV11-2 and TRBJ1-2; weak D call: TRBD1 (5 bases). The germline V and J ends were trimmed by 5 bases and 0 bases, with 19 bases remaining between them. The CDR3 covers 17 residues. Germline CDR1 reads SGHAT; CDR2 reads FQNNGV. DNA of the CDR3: TGTGCCAGCAGCGCCAGTCCCAAGACAGTAGCTAACTATGGCTACACCTTC. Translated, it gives CASSASPKTVANYGYTF.

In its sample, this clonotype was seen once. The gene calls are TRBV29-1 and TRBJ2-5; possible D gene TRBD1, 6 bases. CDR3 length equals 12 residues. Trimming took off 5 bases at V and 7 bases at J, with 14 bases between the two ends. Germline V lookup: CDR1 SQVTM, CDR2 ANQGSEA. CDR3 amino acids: CSVSATGRTQYF. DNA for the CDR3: TGCAGCGTTTCCGCAACAGGGAGGACCCAGTACTTC. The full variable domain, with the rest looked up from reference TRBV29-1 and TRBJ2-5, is SAVISQKPSRDICQRGTSLTIQCQVDSQVTMMFWYRQQPGQSLTLIATANQGSEATYESGFVIDKFPISRPNLTFSTLTVSNMSPEDSSIYLCSVSATGRTQYFGPGTRLLVL.